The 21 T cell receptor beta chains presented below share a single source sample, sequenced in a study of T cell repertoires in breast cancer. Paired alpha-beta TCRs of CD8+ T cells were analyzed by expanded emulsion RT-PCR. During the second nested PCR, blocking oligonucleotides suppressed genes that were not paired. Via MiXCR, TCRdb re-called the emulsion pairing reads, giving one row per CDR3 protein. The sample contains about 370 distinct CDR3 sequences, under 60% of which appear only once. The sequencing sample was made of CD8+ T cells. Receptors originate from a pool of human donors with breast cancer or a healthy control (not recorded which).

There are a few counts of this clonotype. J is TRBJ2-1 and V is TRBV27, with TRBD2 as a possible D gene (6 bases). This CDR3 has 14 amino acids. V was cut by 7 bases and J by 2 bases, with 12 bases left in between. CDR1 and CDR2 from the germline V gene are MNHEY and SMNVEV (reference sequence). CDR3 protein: CASTSGGTYNEQFF. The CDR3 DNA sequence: TGTGCCAGCACCTCAGGCGGGACCTACAATGAGCAGTTCTTC.

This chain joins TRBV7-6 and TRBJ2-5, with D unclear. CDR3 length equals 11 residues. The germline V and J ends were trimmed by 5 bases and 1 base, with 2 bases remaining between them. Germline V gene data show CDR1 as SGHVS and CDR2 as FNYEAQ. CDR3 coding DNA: TGTGCCAGCAGCATCCAAGAGACCCAGTACTTC. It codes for CASSIQETQYF.

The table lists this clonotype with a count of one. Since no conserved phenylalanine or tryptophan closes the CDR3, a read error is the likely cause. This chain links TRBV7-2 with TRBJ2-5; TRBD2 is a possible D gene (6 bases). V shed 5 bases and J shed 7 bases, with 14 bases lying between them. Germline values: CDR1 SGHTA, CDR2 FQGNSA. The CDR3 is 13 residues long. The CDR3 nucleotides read TGTGCCAGCAGCACTAGCCGAAGGGGGACCCAGTACTCC. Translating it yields CASSTSRRGTQYS.

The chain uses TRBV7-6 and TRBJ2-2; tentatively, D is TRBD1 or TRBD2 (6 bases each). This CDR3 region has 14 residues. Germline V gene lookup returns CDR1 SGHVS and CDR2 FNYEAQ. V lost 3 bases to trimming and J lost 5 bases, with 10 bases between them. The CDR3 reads CASSLGGRTGELFF. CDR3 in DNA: TGTGCCAGCAGCTTGGGGGGCAGAACCGGGGAGCTGTTTTTT.

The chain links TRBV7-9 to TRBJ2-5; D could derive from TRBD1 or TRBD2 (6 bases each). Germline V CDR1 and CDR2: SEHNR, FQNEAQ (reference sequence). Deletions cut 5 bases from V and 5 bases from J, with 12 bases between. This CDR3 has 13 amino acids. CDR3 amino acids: CASSVRGEETQYF. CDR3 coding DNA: TGTGCCAGCAGCGTGAGGGGGGAGGAGACCCAGTACTTC.

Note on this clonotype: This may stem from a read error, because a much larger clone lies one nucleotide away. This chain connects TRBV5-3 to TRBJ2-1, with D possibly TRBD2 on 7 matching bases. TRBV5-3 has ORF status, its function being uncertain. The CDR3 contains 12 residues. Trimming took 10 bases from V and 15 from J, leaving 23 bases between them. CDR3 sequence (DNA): TGTGCCGGCAGCTTTGGGGGGGGCAAGGTGTTCTTC. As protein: CAGSFGGGKVFF.

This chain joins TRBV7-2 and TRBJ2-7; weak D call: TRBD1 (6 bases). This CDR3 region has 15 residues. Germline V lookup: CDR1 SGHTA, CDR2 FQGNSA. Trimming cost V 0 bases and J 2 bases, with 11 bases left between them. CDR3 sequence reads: CASSLAGTKTYEQYF. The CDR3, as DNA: TGTGCCAGCAGCTTAGCGGGGACAAAAACCTACGAGCAGTACTTC.

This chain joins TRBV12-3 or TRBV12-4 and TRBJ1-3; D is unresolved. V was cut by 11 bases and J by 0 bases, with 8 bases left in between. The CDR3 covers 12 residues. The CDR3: CACESSGNTIYF. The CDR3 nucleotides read TGTGCCTGCGAGAGCTCTGGAAACACCATATATTTT.

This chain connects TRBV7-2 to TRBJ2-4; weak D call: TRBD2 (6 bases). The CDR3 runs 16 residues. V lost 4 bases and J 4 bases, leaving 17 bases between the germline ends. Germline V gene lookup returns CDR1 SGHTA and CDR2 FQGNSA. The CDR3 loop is CASSSRFARGKNIQYF. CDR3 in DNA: TGTGCCAGCAGCTCTAGATTCGCTCGGGGGAAAAACATTCAGTACTTC.

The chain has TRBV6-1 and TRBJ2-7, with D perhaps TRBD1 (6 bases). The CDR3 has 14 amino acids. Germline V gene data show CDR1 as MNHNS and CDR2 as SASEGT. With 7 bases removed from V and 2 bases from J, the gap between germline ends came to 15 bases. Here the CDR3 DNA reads TGTGCCAGCAACAGGGAGCGCCCCCCCTACGAGCAGTACTTC. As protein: CASNRERPPYEQYF.

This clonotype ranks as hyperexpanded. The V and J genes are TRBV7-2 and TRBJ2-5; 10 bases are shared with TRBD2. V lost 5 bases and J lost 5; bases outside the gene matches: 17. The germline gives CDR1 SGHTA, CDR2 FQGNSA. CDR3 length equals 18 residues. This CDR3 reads CASSGPGRLAGDLETQYF. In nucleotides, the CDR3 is TGTGCCAGCAGCGGTCCCGGGCGGCTAGCGGGGGATCTTGAGACCCAGTACTTC.

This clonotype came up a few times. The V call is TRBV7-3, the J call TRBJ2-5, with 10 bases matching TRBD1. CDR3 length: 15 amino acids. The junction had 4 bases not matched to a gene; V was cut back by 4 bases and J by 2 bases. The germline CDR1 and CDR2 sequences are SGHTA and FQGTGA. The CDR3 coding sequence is TGTGCCAGCAGCTCGACAGGGGGCTTTCAAGAGACCCAGTACTTC. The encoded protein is CASSSTGGFQETQYF.

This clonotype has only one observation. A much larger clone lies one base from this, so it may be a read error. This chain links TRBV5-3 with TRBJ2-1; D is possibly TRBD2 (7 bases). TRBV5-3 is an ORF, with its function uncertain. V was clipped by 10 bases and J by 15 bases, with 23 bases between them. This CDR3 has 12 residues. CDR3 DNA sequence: TGTGCCGGCAGCCTTGGGGGGGACAAGGTGTTCTTC. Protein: CAGSLGGDKVFF.

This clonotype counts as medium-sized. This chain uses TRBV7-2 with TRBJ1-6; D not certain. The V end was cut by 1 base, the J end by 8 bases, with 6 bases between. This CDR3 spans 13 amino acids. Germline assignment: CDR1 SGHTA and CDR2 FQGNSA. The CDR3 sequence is CASSLELYSPLHF. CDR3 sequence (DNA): TGTGCCAGCAGCTTAGAGTTATATTCACCCCTCCACTTT.

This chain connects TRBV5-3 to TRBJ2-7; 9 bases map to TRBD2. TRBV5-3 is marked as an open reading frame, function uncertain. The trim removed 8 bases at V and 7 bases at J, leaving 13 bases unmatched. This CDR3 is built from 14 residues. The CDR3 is CASSPGLAPREQYF. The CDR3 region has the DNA TGTGCCAGCAGCCCGGGACTAGCCCCCAGGGAGCAGTACTTC.

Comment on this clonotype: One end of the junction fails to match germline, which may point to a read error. In nucleotides, the CDR3 is TGTGCCAGCAGCGCCCAGCCCGGGCAGGGGGGAAGGGATGCTGAGGCTTTCTTT. It yields the protein CASSAQPGQGGRDAEAFF. The chain couples TRBV7-2 to TRBJ1-1; 7 nucleotides agree with TRBD1. The CDR3 extends over 18 amino acids. Per germline, CDR1 SGHTA and CDR2 FQGNSA. Full variable domain (remainder filled in from reference TRBV7-2 and TRBJ1-1): GAGVSQSPSNKVTEKGKDVELRCDPISGHTALYWYRQSLGQGLEFLIYFQGNSAPDKSGLPSDRFSAERTGGSVSTLTIQRTQQEDSAVYLCASSAQPGQGGRDAEAFFGQGTRLTVV.

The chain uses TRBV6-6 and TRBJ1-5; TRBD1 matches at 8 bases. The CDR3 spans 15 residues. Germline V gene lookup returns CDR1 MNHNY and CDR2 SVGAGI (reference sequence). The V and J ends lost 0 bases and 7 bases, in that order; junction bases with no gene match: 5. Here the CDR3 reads CASSYSHRGSQPQHF. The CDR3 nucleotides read TGTGCCAGCAGTTACTCCCACAGGGGGAGCCAGCCCCAGCATTTT.

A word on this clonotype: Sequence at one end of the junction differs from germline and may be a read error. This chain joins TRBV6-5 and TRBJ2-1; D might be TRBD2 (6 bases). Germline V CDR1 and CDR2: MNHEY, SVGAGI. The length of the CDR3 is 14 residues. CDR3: CASNRRAINKERVF. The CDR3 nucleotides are TGTGCCAGCAACAGGAGGGCCATTAACAAGGAGAGGGTCTTC.

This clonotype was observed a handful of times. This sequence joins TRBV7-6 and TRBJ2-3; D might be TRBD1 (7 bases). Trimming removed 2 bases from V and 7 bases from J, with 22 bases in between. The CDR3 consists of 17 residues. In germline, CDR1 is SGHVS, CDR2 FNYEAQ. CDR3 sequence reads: CASSLSNAGQRKNTQYF. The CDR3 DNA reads TGTGCCAGCAGCTTATCAAACGCGGGACAGCGAAAAAATACGCAGTATTTT.

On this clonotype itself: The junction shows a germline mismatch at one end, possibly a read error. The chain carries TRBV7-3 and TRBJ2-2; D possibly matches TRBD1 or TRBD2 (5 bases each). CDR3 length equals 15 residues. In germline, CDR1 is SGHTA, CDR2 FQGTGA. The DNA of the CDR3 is TGTGCCAGCAGCAAACATAGCGAGGGAAAAGGGGAGCGGTTTTTT. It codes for CASSKHSEGKGERFF.

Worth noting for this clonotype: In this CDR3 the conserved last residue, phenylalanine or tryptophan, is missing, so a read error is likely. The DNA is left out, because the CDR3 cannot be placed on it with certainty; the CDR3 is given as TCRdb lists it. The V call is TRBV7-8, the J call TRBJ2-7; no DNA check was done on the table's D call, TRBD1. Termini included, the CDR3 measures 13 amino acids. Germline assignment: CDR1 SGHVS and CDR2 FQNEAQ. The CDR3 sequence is CASSPRTGDEQDG.